Each of the 7 T cell receptor beta chains below was sequenced from the same sample in a study of OX40 agonist ivuxolimab in advanced cancers. Clones were read by immunoSEQ multiplex PCR, and TCRdb kept only the in-frame ones, dropping some. The sample contains about 76,000 clones, around four fifths of which appear only once. Sequencing was performed on CD4+ or CD8+ T cells sorted from blood, taken in a trial of the OX40 agonist ivuxolimab. Receptor source: an adult with an advanced solid tumor such as melanoma, head and neck, liver or kidney cancer.

The V and J genes are TRBV5-1 and TRBJ2-2; D not certain. Germline V lookup: CDR1 SGHRS, CDR2 YFSETQ. Trimming removed 4 bases from V and 7 bases from J, with 14 bases in between. The CDR3 extends over 14 amino acids. CDR3 in DNA: TGCGCCAGCAGCCCTGGCACCCGAGGCGGGGAGCTGTTTTTT. Its protein is CASSPGTRGGELFF.

The chain is built from TRBV18 and TRBJ2-1, with 11 bases identical to TRBD2. Germline V lookup: CDR1 KGHSH, CDR2 LQKENI. The CDR3 spans 17 residues. V lost 0 bases and J lost 7; bases outside the gene matches: 8. CDR3 amino acids: CASSPPTSGTVLNEQFF. In DNA, the CDR3 is TGTGCCAGCTCACCACCGACTAGCGGGACGGTGTTGAATGAGCAGTTCTTC.

The chain employs TRBV5-4 and TRBJ1-1; no firm D call. The V end lost 4 bases, the J end lost 8 bases, and 27 bases lay between the germline ends. The germline CDR1 and CDR2 sequences are SGHNT and YYREEE (reference sequence). This CDR3 region has 17 residues. The CDR3 protein is CASSRGGSKSALPEAFF. The CDR3 region has the DNA TGTGCCAGCAGCCGCGGAGGGAGCAAGAGCGCTCTTCCAGAAGCTTTCTTT.

Regarding this clone: One end of the junction varies from germline; a read error may be responsible. Other nucleotide sequences from this sample produce the same CDR3. J is TRBJ1-1 and V is TRBV30; D might be TRBD1 (6 bases). Germline V CDR1 and CDR2: GTSNPN, SVGIG (reference sequence). The CDR3 totals 13 residues. The CDR3 DNA is TGTGCCTGGAGTGTACAGGGTGAAACTGAAGCCTTCTTT. Encoded protein: CAWSVQGETEAFF.

The chain joins TRBV7-8 to TRBJ2-1; D is ambiguous. Deletions cut 6 bases from V and 9 bases from J, with 9 bases between. Germline CDR1 is SGHVS and CDR2 is FQNEAQ. This CDR3 is built from 11 residues. The CDR3 nucleotides are TGTGCCAGCAGTCGTAGGATTGAGCAGTTCTTC. It encodes CASSRRIEQFF.

The V and J genes are TRBV19 and TRBJ2-5, with 7 nucleotides matching TRBD2. The ends lost 4 bases at V and 5 bases at J; junction bases unmatched: 4. The CDR3 runs to 13 residues. CDR1 and CDR2 (germline): LNHDA, SQIVND (reference sequence). CDR3: CASSTRGSETQYF. CDR3 DNA sequence: TGTGCCAGTAGTACTCGCGGGAGTGAGACCCAGTACTTC.

This chain links TRBV18 with TRBJ1-1; 10 nucleotides agree with TRBD1. The CDR3 is 17 residues long. Germline assignment: CDR1 KGHSH and CDR2 LQKENI. The ends lost 0 bases at V and 7 bases at J; junction bases unmatched: 11. For the CDR3, the DNA is TGTGCCAGCTCACCACCGATAGGGACAGGGGCTGGGGGTGAAGCTTTCTTT. Amino acids: CASSPPIGTGAGGEAFF.